The clone carrying this T cell receptor (beta chain) has a count of ten or more. Reverse transcription used approximately 500 ng RNA and constant-region primers for alpha and beta. Each of the alpha and beta chains got its own library through chain-specific third strand synthesis with indices. TCRdb used MiXCR to reprocess the 5' RACE reads, holding one entry per CDR3 protein. Of some 9,300 distinct CDR3 sequences in the sample, about 10% were seen once. The length of the CDR3 is 16 residues. V lost 0 bases and J 3 bases, leaving 14 bases between the germline ends. CDR1 is MNHEY and CDR2 is SMNVEV in the germline V gene (reference sequence). These data belong to a study of HIV-infected patients and healthy controls. All unsorted peripheral T cells were captured because whole blood was used without fractionation. Peripheral blood, more than 2 ml, was drawn for RNA extraction.

This specimen was blood, taken before antiretroviral therapy. The sequence derives from an adult with HIV infection. The chain carries TRBV27 and TRBJ1-1, with D perhaps matching TRBD1 (5 bases). The CDR3 DNA sequence: TGTGCCAGCAGTTTATCGCGGTCTGGGGGAGACACTGAAGCTTTCTTT. Amino acid sequence: CASSLSRSGGDTEAFF.